These 9 T cell receptor beta chains were all obtained from the same sample, sequenced in a study of beta chain features in type 1 diabetes. Study-level points and caveats: All four CD4+ subsets from Type 1 diabetes patients carried moderately but significantly shorter TCRB CDR3s.

Their antigen targets remain unknown. TCRB transcripts that were expressed got sequenced, as all of the isolated RNA had been reverse transcribed. The data were produced by immunoSEQ multiplex PCR, yet TCRdb's version contains in-frame clones alone and is incomplete. Of more than 250,000 clones in the sample, about a fifth were seen once. Input material: naive CD4+ T cells from blood. The receptors derive from a woman aged 35 to 49 with type 1 diabetes.

The chain links TRBV7-9 to TRBJ2-2; D may be TRBD1 (6 bases). V was shortened by 3 bases and J by 1 base, with 9 bases between the two germline ends. Germline V gene lookup returns CDR1 SEHNR and CDR2 FQNEAQ (reference sequence). CDR3 length: 15 residues. CDR3 loop: CASSLWTVNTGELFF. Here the CDR3 DNA reads TGTGCCAGCAGCTTGTGGACAGTGAACACCGGGGAGCTGTTTTTT.

This clone was observed a few times. The chain carries TRBV25-1 and TRBJ1-5, with 8 bases identical to TRBD1. CDR3 length: 15 amino acids. Germline assignment: CDR1 MGHDK and CDR2 SYGVNS. After removal of 4 bases from V and 0 bases from J, the junction contained 2 bases not matched to a gene. CDR3 bases: TGTGCCAGCAGTGCAGGGGGCGGTAGCAATCAGCCCCAGCATTTT. This translates into CASSAGGGSNQPQHF.

This clone turned up a few times. The gene calls are TRBV30 and TRBJ1-4, with D hard to call. CDR1 is GTSNPN, CDR2 SVGIG, per germline (reference sequence). The CDR3 extends over 12 amino acids. V lost 1 base and J 10 bases, leaving 10 bases between the germline ends. The CDR3 region has the DNA TGTGCCTGGAGTGCGCCCCCGGGAAAACTGTTTTTT. Translating gives CAWSAPPGKLFF.

The CDR3 DNA reads TGTGCCTGTCAGGGGGCAGATACGCAGTATTTT. It encodes CACQGADTQYF. The J gene is TRBJ2-3, the V gene TRBV2, with 7 bases aligning to TRBD1. The ends lost 11 bases at V and 4 bases at J; junction bases unmatched: 3. Germline V lookup: CDR1 SNHLY, CDR2 FYNNEI. The length of the CDR3 is 11 residues.

This clone occurred a few times. This chain uses TRBV2 with TRBJ2-5, with D maybe TRBD1 (6 bases). CDR3 length: 14 amino acids. With 8 bases removed from V and 5 bases from J, the gap between germline ends came to 18 bases. Germline assignment: CDR1 SNHLY and CDR2 FYNNEI. CDR3 region: CASGGRGPRETQYF. CDR3 DNA: TGTGCCAGCGGGGGCCGGGGCCCCCGGGAGACCCAGTACTTC.

The J gene is TRBJ2-4, the V gene TRBV19; the D gene is possibly TRBD1 (6 bases). The CDR3 has 11 amino acids. V was pared by 11 bases and J by 9 bases, with 14 bases between. Germline CDR1 is LNHDA and CDR2 is SQIVND (reference sequence). CDR3 DNA: TGTGCCCGAGAGCGACAGGCCATTCAGTACTTC. It yields the protein CARERQAIQYF.

This clone showed up just a few times. This sequence joins TRBV7-2 and TRBJ2-1; D gene unclear. The CDR3 runs to 12 residues. CDR1 is SGHTA and CDR2 is FQGNSA in the germline V gene. V lost 5 bases, J lost 13 bases, and 15 bases lay in between. The CDR3 is CASSVDRGRQFF. The CDR3 bases are TGTGCCAGCAGCGTAGACCGAGGCCGACAGTTCTTC.

The V and J genes are TRBV29-1 and TRBJ2-3; TRBD1 matches at 8 bases. CDR1 and CDR2 (germline): SQVTM, ANQGSEA. Trimming took 8 bases from V and 0 from J; bases not matched to a gene: 4. This CDR3 has 13 residues. CDR3 bases: TGCAGCTTCAGGGGGCCTAGCACAGATACGCAGTATTTT. Translation: CSFRGPSTDTQYF.

The chain uses TRBV4-2 and TRBJ2-1, with 9 bases identical to TRBD1. Germline CDR1 and CDR2: LGHNA and YNFKEQ. This CDR3 contains 17 residues. Trimming cost V 1 base and J 4 bases; bases outside gene matches: 8. This chain's CDR3 is CASSQADRGRGYNEQFF. The CDR3 coding sequence is TGTGCCAGCAGCCAAGCGGACAGGGGTAGGGGATACAATGAGCAGTTCTTC.